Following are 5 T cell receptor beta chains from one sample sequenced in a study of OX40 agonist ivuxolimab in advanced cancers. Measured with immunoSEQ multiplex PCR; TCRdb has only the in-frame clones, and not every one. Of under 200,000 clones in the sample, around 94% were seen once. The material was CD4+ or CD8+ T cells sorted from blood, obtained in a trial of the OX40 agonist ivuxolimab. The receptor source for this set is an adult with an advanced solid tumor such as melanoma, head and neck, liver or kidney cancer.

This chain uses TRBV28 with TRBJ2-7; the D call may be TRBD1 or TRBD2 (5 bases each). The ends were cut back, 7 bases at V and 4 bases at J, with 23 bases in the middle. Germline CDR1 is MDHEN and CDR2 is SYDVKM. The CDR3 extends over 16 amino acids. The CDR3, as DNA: TGTGCCAGCACCCGCCGGGGAAGGGGTCGTTCTTACGAGCAGTACTTC. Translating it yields CASTRRGRGRSYEQYF.

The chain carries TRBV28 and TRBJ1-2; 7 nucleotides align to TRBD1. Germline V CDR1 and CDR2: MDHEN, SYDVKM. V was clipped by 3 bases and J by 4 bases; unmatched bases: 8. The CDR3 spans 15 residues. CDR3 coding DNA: TGTGCCAGCAGTTTTATGCCACAGGGGACCTATGGCTACACCTTC. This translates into CASSFMPQGTYGYTF.

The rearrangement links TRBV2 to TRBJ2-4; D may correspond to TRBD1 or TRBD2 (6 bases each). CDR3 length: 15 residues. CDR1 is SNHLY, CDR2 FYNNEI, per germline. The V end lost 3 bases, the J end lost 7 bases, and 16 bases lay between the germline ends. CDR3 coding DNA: TGTGCCAGCAGTGAGTCTCCCGGGGGCGCGAACATTCAGTACTTC. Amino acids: CASSESPGGANIQYF.

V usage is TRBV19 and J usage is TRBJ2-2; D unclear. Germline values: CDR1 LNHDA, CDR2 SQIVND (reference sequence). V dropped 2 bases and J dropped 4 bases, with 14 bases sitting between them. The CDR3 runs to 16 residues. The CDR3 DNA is TGTGCCAGTAGTATACAGGCTCTACCCTTCACCGGGGAGCTGTTTTTT. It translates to CASSIQALPFTGELFF.

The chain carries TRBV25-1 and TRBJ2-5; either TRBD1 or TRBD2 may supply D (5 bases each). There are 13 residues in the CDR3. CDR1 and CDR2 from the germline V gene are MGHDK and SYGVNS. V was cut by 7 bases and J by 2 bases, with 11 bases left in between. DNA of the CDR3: TGTGCCAGCACGGGACCGAGACAAGAGACCCAGTACTTC. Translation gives CASTGPRQETQYF.